The entry below gives a single T cell receptor beta chain sequence along with its context. The clone's antigen remains unknown. Per-base quality was not reported, and no clone a single base away is much larger than it. To sequence the TCRbeta CDR3 region, genomic DNA was isolated from the sorted cells. The immunoSEQ Assay was used for sequencing of TCRbeta CDR3 regions. Imported from immuneACCESS, the table was reduced by TCRdb to in-frame sequences with V and J called. These copies leave out some clones; in studies compared against another copy, an unresolved V gene accounts for under half, and the cause of the remainder is not known. The sample profile shows roughly 67,000 clones; around four fifths of them were found once. The biggest ten clones account for roughly 10% of the sample. From the cysteine through the phenylalanine, the CDR3 covers 14 amino acids. Just CDR3 DNA is preserved here, 42 bases in frame from base 1. For CDR1 and CDR2, the germline V gene (reference sequence) lists SGHNT and YYREEE. A distance of 16 bases separates the germline ends of V and J, which lose 5 bases and 5 bases respectively.

The trial excluded patients who had a history of autoimmune disease or who were on systemic immunosuppression. Peripheral blood for TCR sequencing was drawn from every dose cohort at baseline, at cycle 4 day 1 and at cycle 7 day 1. Samples came from an open-label, multicenter, first-in-human phase I dose-escalation trial of ivuxolimab. Adults with locally advanced or metastatic melanoma, renal cell carcinoma, hepatocellular carcinoma or head and neck squamous cell carcinoma were enrolled in the trial. Before TCR sequencing, CD4+ T cells and CD8+ T cells from peripheral blood were sorted into separate populations. The data derive from a study of OX40 agonist ivuxolimab in advanced cancers. Looking at the study overall: The costimulatory receptor OX40 (CD134) was targeted by ivuxolimab, a fully human IgG2 agonistic monoclonal antibody. Intravenous ivuxolimab was administered to patients every 2 weeks at six dose levels: 0.01, 0.1, 0.3, 1.5, 3 and 10 mg/kg. Of the roughly 54 dose-escalation patients, hepatocellular carcinoma was present in 19, melanoma in roughly 15, renal cell carcinoma in 9 and head and neck cancer in 9. A male proportion of roughly 80% and a mean age of approximately 62 years, ranging from 23 to 79, were recorded for the dose-escalation cohort. Prior anti-PD-1, anti-PD-L1 or anti-CTLA-4 therapy was permitted, and checkpoint inhibitors had been received by around 39% of dose-escalation patients. Partial responses occurred in three dose-escalation patients, of whom one had hepatocellular carcinoma and two had cutaneous melanoma. The purpose of peripheral TCRbeta sequencing was to test whether ivuxolimab changed TCR sequence diversity and led to clonal T-cell expansion. The paper covers the monotherapy dose-escalation part of the phase I ivuxolimab trial, which included N = 52 patients. Broader findings and caveats from the paper: Which antigens the clonally expanded peripheral T cells were specific for was not determined. In the 0.1-3.0 mg/kg groups, partial responders were among the patients with the lowest normalized peripheral clonal expansion, particularly in CD8+ T cells. After ivuxolimab, CD8+ T cells had more expanded clones than CD4+ T cells on average. At doses of 0.1 to 3.0 mg/kg, clonal expansion of both CD4+ and CD8+ T cells in blood was seen between baseline and week 6. Low levels of normalized T-cell clonal expansion were also seen in some nonresponding patients.

Sample: CD4+ or CD8+ T cells sorted from blood, taken in a trial of the OX40 agonist ivuxolimab. This sequence uses TRBV5-4 and TRBJ1-1; TRBD1 is a possible D gene, resting on 5 matching bases. The TCR was taken from an adult with an advanced solid tumor such as melanoma, head and neck, liver or kidney cancer. Here the CDR3 is given as CASSPPLGGTEAFF. The DNA reads TGTGCCAGCAGTCCGCCTTTGGGGGGAACTGAAGCTTTCTTT.